Listed here is a single TCR beta chain. Its target is unknown. The method was immunoSEQ multiplex PCR; TCRdb's version includes in-frame clones alone and lacks a portion of them. There are 150,000 or so clones in the sample; roughly nine tenths occur only once, and about 3.8% lies in the top ten. The sample is drawn from a study of T cell responses to AZD1222 COVID-19 vaccine. V dropped 6 bases and J dropped 3 bases, with 12 bases sitting between them. There are 15 residues in the CDR3. The V gene's germline CDR1 is LGHNA and CDR2 YNFKEQ. Study observations and caveats: Two AZD1222 administrations were followed by greater Spike-specific TCR breadth and depth. Nearly half of spike-specific TCRs reportedly target unmutated variant regions. Donor demographics were predominantly white British with a female majority; clonal diversity may be underestimated.

The clonotype comes from an adult who received the AZD1222 COVID-19 vaccine. This chain joins TRBV4-2 and TRBJ1-6; D is unclear. The material was peripheral blood, obtained 28 days after the second AZD1222 dose. The CDR3 spells CASRRGIDYNSPLHF. CDR3 DNA: TGTGCCAGCAGACGGGGAATTGACTATAATTCACCCCTCCACTTT.